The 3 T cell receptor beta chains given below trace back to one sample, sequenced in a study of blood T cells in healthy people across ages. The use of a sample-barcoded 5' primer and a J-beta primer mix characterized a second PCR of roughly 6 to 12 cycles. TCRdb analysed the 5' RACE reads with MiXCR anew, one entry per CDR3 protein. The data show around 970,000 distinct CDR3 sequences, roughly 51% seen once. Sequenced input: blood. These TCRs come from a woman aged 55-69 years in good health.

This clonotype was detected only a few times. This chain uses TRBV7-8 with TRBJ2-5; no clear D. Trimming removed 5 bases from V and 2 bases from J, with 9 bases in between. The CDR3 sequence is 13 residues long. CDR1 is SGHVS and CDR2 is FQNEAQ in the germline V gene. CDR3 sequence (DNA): TGTGCCAGCAGCAAGGGCCGACAAGAGACCCAGTACTTC. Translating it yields CASSKGRQETQYF.

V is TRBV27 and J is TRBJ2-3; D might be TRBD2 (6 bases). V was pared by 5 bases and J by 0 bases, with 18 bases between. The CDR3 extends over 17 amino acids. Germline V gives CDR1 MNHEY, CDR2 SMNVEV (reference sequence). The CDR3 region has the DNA TGTGCCAGCAGTCCCCCTTGGCGGGACCTCAGCACAGATACGCAGTATTTT. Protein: CASSPPWRDLSTDTQYF.

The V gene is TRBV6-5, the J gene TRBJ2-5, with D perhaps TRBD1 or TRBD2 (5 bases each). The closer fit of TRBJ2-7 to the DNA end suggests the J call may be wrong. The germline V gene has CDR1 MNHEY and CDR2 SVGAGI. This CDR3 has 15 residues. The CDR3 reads CASSYSGTFRTEQYF. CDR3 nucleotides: TGTGCCAGCAGTTACTCGGGGACCTTCAGGACCGAGCAGTACTTC.